The clone carrying this TCR beta chain appeared a few times. The antigen remains unidentified. The entry originates in a study of T-cell reconstitution after alpha-beta-depleted transplantation in children. The study's findings and limits: Newly produced T cells mostly accounted for T-cell counts and diversity one year post-transplant. There were reportedly several hundred expanded graft clones from which alpha-beta T cells came about two months after transplant.

Unique molecular identifiers featured in how the TCRbeta library was prepared. Using its own MiXCR run on the PCR reads, TCRdb lists one record per CDR3 protein. The data contain around 270,000 distinct CDR3 sequences, about 9.4% of them singletons. The V gene lost 6 bases and the J gene lost 0 bases, with 9 bases spanning the gap. This CDR3 has 14 amino acids. Germline lookup yields CDR1 LGHNA and CDR2 YNFKEQ. The chain has TRBV4-2 and TRBJ1-5; possibly TRBD1 for D (5 bases). The source of this sequence is a boy in the first two years of life with acute myeloid leukemia, due to receive a stem cell transplant. Sample: PBMCs, taken before TCRalphabeta/CD19-depleted stem cell transplant. CDR3 bases: TGTGCCAGCAGTCGACAGTTTAGCAATCAGCCCCAGCATTTT. It yields the protein CASSRQFSNQPQHF.